This TCR beta chain was captured by sequencing in a study of regulatory T cells in long-lasting Graves disease. Turning to the study itself: Antithyroid drug use was under 3 months in newly diagnosed Graves' patients.

This CDR3 is 14 amino acids long. Germline V gene sequence: CDR1 MNHEY, CDR2 SVGEGT. With 7 bases removed from V and 0 bases from J, the gap between germline ends came to 13 bases. Regarding time point: newly diagnosed GD, antithyroid drugs for less than 3 months. RNA from PBMCs was the source of the TCR library. Peripheral blood, nine milliliters of it, was drawn into EDTA tubes. Assembly of TCR beta libraries relied on iRepertoire HTBI primers together with Arm-PCR of CDR3 regions. TCRdb analysed the multiplex PCR reads with MiXCR anew, one entry per CDR3 protein. This sample has 400,000 to 500,000 distinct CDR3 sequences; roughly 15% occur once, and the top ten carry 20% to 25%. In addition, the sample was reused for a study of T cells in Graves' hyperthyroidism and ophthalmopathy. From that report: Clinicians diagnosed patients from clinical symptoms, serum thyroxine and TRAb, thyroid ultrasound and orbital computed tomography. The TCR CDR3 was amplified in a first-round RT-PCR using the HTBI primer set.

Specimen: peripheral blood mononuclear cells (PBMCs), collected at new diagnosis, from a patient treated with antithyroid drugs. The receptor was derived from a woman between 18 and 29 years old with Graves disease. The chain combines TRBV6-2 or TRBV6-3 with TRBJ2-7; D perhaps matches TRBD1 (6 bases). The CDR3 DNA is TGTGCCAGCACCCCGACAGGACGCTCCTACGAGCAGTACTTC. Translating it yields CASTPTGRSYEQYF.